Each of the 14 T cell receptor beta chains below was sequenced from the same sample in a study of neurological immune-mediated disorders (dated by TCRdb to between 2017 and 2020). The library was built by means of 5' RACE. These reads were obtained on an Illumina HiSeq 2500. The public reads were quality trimmed at Q25 with fastp and then assembled into clones with MiXCR by TCRdb, keeping productive beta chains. Each CDR3 protein appears once, grouped with its most common genes and DNA. The sample contains around 44,000 distinct CDR3 sequences, 2% to 3% of them found a single time. Together, the top ten hold roughly an eighth of the sample. The sequenced sample consisted of PBMCs. These receptors were taken from a man aged 30-40 years with multiple sclerosis.

There are many counts of this clonotype. The chain joins TRBV20-1 to TRBJ2-7; D not certain. The V gene's germline CDR1 is DFQATT and CDR2 SNEGSKA (reference sequence). Between the trimmed V and J ends, which lost 0 bases and 0 bases, there was a span of 9 bases. The CDR3 extends over 14 amino acids. CDR3 nucleotides: TGCAGTGCTAGAGATCTACGGGTCTCCTACGAGCAGTACTTC. Translated: CSARDLRVSYEQYF.

This clonotype was observed many times. The CDR3 spells CASSTDSNSPLHF. The CDR3 DNA follows: TGCGCCAGCAGCACGGACAGTAATTCACCCCTCCACTTT. V usage is TRBV5-1 and J usage is TRBJ1-6, with D tentatively TRBD1 (6 bases). Per the germline V gene, CDR1 is SGHRS and CDR2 is YFSETQ. Trimming removed 4 bases from V and 6 bases from J, with 8 bases in between. This CDR3 spans 13 amino acids.

This clonotype was detected many times. The gene calls are TRBV28 and TRBJ2-3; TRBD2 matches at 14 bases. This CDR3 region has 23 residues. Germline lookup yields CDR1 MDHEN and CDR2 SYDVKM. The trim removed 5 bases at V and 5 bases at J, leaving 27 bases unmatched. In DNA, the CDR3 is TGTGCCAGCAGTATTTATTGGCCCTTCTATCTTCCGGGACTAGCGGGAGTGGAAGATACGCAGTATTTT. It codes for CASSIYWPFYLPGLAGVEDTQYF.

This clonotype was found many times. This rearrangement joins TRBV7-9 to TRBJ2-7; 11 bases fit TRBD2. Germline V CDR1 and CDR2: SEHNR, FQNEAQ (reference sequence). V was pared by 4 bases and J by 2 bases, with 4 bases of the junction left unmatched. The CDR3 is made up of 15 amino acids. The CDR3 DNA follows: TGTGCCAGCAGCTCACTAGCGGGGGATCCCTACGAGCAGTACTTC. Protein product: CASSSLAGDPYEQYF.

The table lists this clonotype with many counts. This chain joins TRBV7-9 and TRBJ2-6, with D unclear. Trimming removed 7 bases at V and 0 bases at J, with 10 bases between. Looked up from germline, CDR1 is SEHNR and CDR2 is FQNEAQ (reference sequence). The CDR3 runs 15 residues. CDR3: CASTSFSSGANVLTF. The CDR3 region has the DNA TGTGCCAGCACTTCCTTCAGCTCTGGGGCCAACGTCCTGACTTTC.

This clonotype was picked up many times. J is TRBJ2-3 and V is TRBV5-1; 7 nucleotides agree with TRBD1. V lost 1 base to trimming and J lost 0 bases; unmatched junction nucleotides: 11. The CDR3 runs 18 residues. Germline V gene sequence: CDR1 SGHRS, CDR2 YFSETQ. The CDR3 DNA reads TGCGCCAGCAGCTTGTGGGGGACAGAAAACCTTAGCACAGATACGCAGTATTTT. Translating gives CASSLWGTENLSTDTQYF. Combining the CDR3 with reference TRBV5-1 and TRBJ2-3 gives the whole variable domain KAGVTQTPRYLIKTRGQQVTLSCSPISGHRSVSWYQQTPGQGLQFLFEYFSETQRNKGNFPGRFSGRQFSNSRSEMNVSTLELGDSALYLCASSLWGTENLSTDTQYFGPGTRLTVL.

This clonotype came up a few times. CDR3 region: CASRTGGGARNTEAFF. The CDR3 bases are TGTGCCAGCAGGACGGGAGGGGGGGCGCGTAACACTGAAGCTTTCTTT. The V gene is TRBV7-2, the J gene TRBJ1-1, with a tentative D call TRBD1 (6 bases). In germline, CDR1 is SGHTA, CDR2 FQGNSA. Trimming took 6 bases from V and 2 from J, leaving 19 bases between them. This CDR3 has 16 residues.

This clonotype was counted ten times or more. This chain links TRBV9 with TRBJ2-1; 8 nucleotides align to TRBD2. Germline loops: CDR1 SGDLS, CDR2 YYNGEE. CDR3 length: 14 residues. V was clipped by 4 bases and J by 3 bases; unmatched bases: 3. The CDR3 DNA follows: TGTGCCAGCAGCCTACTAGCGGACTACAATGAGCAGTTCTTC. It yields the protein CASSLLADYNEQFF.

This clonotype appeared a few times. The chain recombines TRBV27 with TRBJ2-1; 14 positions agree with TRBD2. CDR1 MNHEY and CDR2 SMNVEV come from the germline V gene (reference sequence). The length of the CDR3 is 18 residues. The junction had 6 bases not matched to a gene; V was cut back by 5 bases and J by 0 bases. The DNA of the CDR3 is TGTGCCAGCAGTGGTTCCGGGACTAGCGGGAGCTCCTACAATGAGCAGTTCTTC. This gives the protein CASSGSGTSGSSYNEQFF.

This clonotype appeared many times. The chain links TRBV12-3 or TRBV12-4 to TRBJ2-2; 12 bases match TRBD1. J lost 6 bases, V lost 5 bases, and 7 bases had no gene match. CDR3 length: 16 amino acids. The CDR3 here is CASSPMGTGGPGELFF. The DNA of the CDR3 is TGTGCCAGCAGTCCAATGGGGACAGGGGGCCCCGGGGAGCTGTTTTTT.

This clonotype was recorded at least ten times. The chain is built from TRBV7-9 and TRBJ2-3; D gene unclear. V was trimmed by 5 bases and J by 5 bases, leaving 8 bases between them. The CDR3 is made up of 12 amino acids. Germline V lookup: CDR1 SEHNR, CDR2 FQNEAQ (reference sequence). The DNA of the CDR3 is TGTGCCAGCAGCCGACCGGGAGATACGCAGTATTTT. Residues: CASSRPGDTQYF.

This clonotype was observed a handful of times. This chain links TRBV4-3 with TRBJ2-5, with 8 nucleotides matching TRBD2. The CDR3 runs to 16 residues. Trimming took 3 bases from V and 3 from J; bases not matched to a gene: 9. CDR1 LGHNA and CDR2 YSLEER come from the germline V gene. The CDR3 DNA is TGCGCCAGCAGCCAGGAGGCGGGAGGTCTGGAAGAGACCCAGTACTTC. It is translated as CASSQEAGGLEETQYF.

This clonotype was recorded at least ten times. This chain links TRBV10-2 with TRBJ2-5, with 9 nucleotides matching TRBD1. Unmatched junction bases numbered 3, after V lost 5 bases and J lost 2 bases. This CDR3 comprises 14 residues. The V gene's germline CDR1 is WSHSY and CDR2 SAAADI. The CDR3 sequence is CASSPGTGQETQYF. CDR3 in DNA: TGCGCCAGCAGTCCCGGGACAGGGCAAGAGACCCAGTACTTC.

This clonotype was detected ten times or more. The rearrangement joins TRBV10-1 to TRBJ1-1, with 7 bases aligning to TRBD1. Trimming removed 0 bases from V and 4 bases from J; junction bases left unmatched: 5. The germline CDR1 and CDR2 sequences are WNHNN and SYGVQD (reference sequence). The CDR3 is 15 residues long. CDR3 sequence reads: CASSESGAGGTEAFF. As DNA, the CDR3 is TGCGCCAGCAGTGAGTCTGGCGCAGGGGGCACTGAAGCTTTCTTT.